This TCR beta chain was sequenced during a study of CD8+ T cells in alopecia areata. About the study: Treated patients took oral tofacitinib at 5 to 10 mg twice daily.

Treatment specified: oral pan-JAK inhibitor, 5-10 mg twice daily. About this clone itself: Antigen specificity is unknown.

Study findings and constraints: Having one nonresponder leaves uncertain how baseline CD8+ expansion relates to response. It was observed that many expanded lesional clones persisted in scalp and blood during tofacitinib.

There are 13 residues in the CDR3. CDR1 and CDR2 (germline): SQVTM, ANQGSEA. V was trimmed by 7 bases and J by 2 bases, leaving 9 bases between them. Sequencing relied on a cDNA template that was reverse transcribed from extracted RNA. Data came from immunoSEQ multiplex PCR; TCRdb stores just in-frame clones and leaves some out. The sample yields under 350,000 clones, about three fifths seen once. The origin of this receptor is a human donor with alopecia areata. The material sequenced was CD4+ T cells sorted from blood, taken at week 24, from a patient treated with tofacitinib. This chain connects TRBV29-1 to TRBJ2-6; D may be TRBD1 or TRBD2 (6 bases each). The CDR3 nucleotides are TGCAGCGCGAGGGGGGCTGGGGCCAACGTCCTGACTTTC. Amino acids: CSARGAGANVLTF.